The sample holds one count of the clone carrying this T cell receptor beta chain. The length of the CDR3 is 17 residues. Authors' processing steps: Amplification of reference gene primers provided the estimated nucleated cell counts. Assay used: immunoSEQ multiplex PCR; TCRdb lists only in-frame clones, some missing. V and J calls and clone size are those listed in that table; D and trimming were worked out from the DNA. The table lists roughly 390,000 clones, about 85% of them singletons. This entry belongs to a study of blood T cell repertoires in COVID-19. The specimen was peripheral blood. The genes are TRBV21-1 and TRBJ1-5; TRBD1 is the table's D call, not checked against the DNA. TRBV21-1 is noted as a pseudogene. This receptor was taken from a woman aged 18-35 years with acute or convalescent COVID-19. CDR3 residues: CASSPLVCDRGQQPQHF. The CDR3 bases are TGTGCCAGCAGCCCTCTGGTTTGTGACAGGGGGCAGCAGCCCCAGCATTTT.